The 25 T cell receptor beta chains presented below share a single source sample, sequenced in a study of T cells after posttransplantation cyclophosphamide. The method was immunoSEQ multiplex PCR; TCRdb's version includes in-frame clones alone and lacks a portion of them. The sample contains about 33,000 clones, none of them singletons. Sequencing was carried out using PBMCs. The receptor set was obtained from a woman aged 25 to 39 in good health and a related stem cell transplant donor.

This clone was found many times. The chain recombines TRBV11-1 with TRBJ1-1; D possibly corresponds to TRBD1 (6 bases). The V gene lost 0 bases and the J gene lost 4 bases, with 9 bases spanning the gap. This CDR3 comprises 14 residues. CDR1 is SGHAT, CDR2 FQDESV, per germline (reference sequence). In nucleotides, the CDR3 is TGTGCCAGCAGCTTAGCACAGGGTGGCACTGAAGCTTTCTTT. Translated: CASSLAQGGTEAFF.

This clone was observed many times. The chain is built from TRBV23-1 and TRBJ1-4, with TRBD1 matching 10 bases. TRBV23-1 is marked as an open reading frame, function uncertain. The CDR3 loop spans 19 amino acids. Losses at the gene ends were 4 bases for V and 6 bases for J; bases not matched to a gene: 17. This chain's CDR3 is CASSRLRQGALPRYEKLFF. CDR3 nucleotides: TGCGCCAGCAGTCGCCTCAGACAGGGGGCGCTTCCCCGTTATGAAAAACTGTTTTTT.

In this sample, this clone turned up a few times. This rearrangement joins TRBV11-2 to TRBJ2-5; no clear D. The CDR3 spans 15 residues. With 0 bases removed from V and 5 bases from J, the gap between germline ends came to 13 bases. From germline, CDR1 is SGHAT and CDR2 FQNNGV. CDR3 DNA: TGTGCCAGCAGCTTAGAAGCCCGCCGGGTCGAGACCCAGTACTTC. Translating it yields CASSLEARRVETQYF.

The table lists this clone with a few counts. The chain is built from TRBV12-3 or TRBV12-4 and TRBJ1-2; 8 bases match TRBD1. V dropped 6 bases and J dropped 7; count of bases not matched to a gene: 16. The CDR3 is 16 amino acids. The CDR3 loop reads CASSHTPAGGYGGYTF. DNA of the CDR3: TGTGCCAGCAGCCATACTCCGGCAGGGGGCTACGGTGGCTACACCTTC.

This clone showed up just a few times. This chain joins TRBV7-3 and TRBJ2-2; 8 bases are a match to TRBD1. CDR1 is SGHTA and CDR2 is FQGTGA in the germline V gene. The CDR3 is 15 amino acids. V lost 3 bases, J lost 6 bases, and 6 bases stayed unmatched. CDR3 amino acids: CASSLETGAAGELFF. Written as DNA, the CDR3 is TGTGCCAGCAGCTTGGAGACAGGGGCCGCCGGGGAGCTGTTTTTT. Supplemented by reference TRBV7-3 and TRBJ2-2, the full variable domain reads GAGVSQTPSNKVTEKGKYVELRCDPISGHTALYWYRQSLGQGPEFLIYFQGTGAADDSGLPNDRFFAVRPEGSVSTLKIQRTERGDSAVYLCASSLETGAAGELFFGEGSRLTVL.

This clone was counted only a few times. V and J are TRBV29-1 and TRBJ2-1, with 11 bases lining up with TRBD2. After removal of 7 bases from V and 7 bases from J, the junction contained 6 bases not matched to a gene. This CDR3 spans 13 amino acids. Germline V gives CDR1 SQVTM, CDR2 ANQGSEA. The CDR3: CSDGTSGGNEQFF. The CDR3 DNA reads TGCAGCGACGGGACTAGCGGCGGAAATGAGCAGTTCTTC.

This clone has at least ten counts. This chain uses TRBV19 with TRBJ1-6; unclear D gene. The V gene's germline CDR1 is LNHDA and CDR2 SQIVND (reference sequence). This CDR3 is 15 amino acids long. V lost 3 bases to trimming and J lost 4 bases, with 10 bases between them. The CDR3 DNA is TGTGCCAGTAGTATCTCCGTCGTATATAATTCACCCCTCCACTTT. Amino acids: CASSISVVYNSPLHF.

This clone was detected ten times or more. V and J are TRBV10-3 and TRBJ1-2; perhaps TRBD1 as D (6 bases). The germline gives CDR1 ENHRY, CDR2 SYGVKD. Trimming shortened V by 7 bases and J by 8 bases, and 14 bases separated the two germline ends. This CDR3 has 12 amino acids. The CDR3 nucleotides are TGTGCCATCAACAAACAGGGTGACGGCTACACCTTC. As protein: CAINKQGDGYTF.

This clone was seen many times. The gene calls are TRBV2 and TRBJ1-5, with TRBD1 identical over 8 bases. Germline trimming cut 6 bases from V and 3 bases from J; bases unmatched to any gene: 4. Per the germline V gene, CDR1 is SNHLY and CDR2 is FYNNEI. CDR3 length: 14 amino acids. The CDR3 DNA is TGTGCCAGCAGCCTGGGACAGGCCAATCAGCCCCAGCATTTT. It is translated as CASSLGQANQPQHF.

This clone was seen repeatedly, ten times or more. The chain joins TRBV7-9 to TRBJ2-2; D not resolved. The germline V and J ends were trimmed by 5 bases and 1 base, with 5 bases remaining between them. Per germline, CDR1 SEHNR and CDR2 FQNEAQ (reference sequence). The CDR3 runs 13 residues. CDR3 amino acids: CASSRVNTGELFF. DNA of the CDR3: TGTGCCAGCAGCAGGGTGAACACCGGGGAGCTGTTTTTT.

The table lists this clone with many counts. The chain joins TRBV11-2 to TRBJ2-3, with 7 bases that match TRBD2. This CDR3 is built from 16 residues. CDR1 SGHAT and CDR2 FQNNGV come from the germline V gene. V lost 6 bases to trimming and J lost 0 bases; unmatched junction nucleotides: 9. In nucleotides, the CDR3 is TGTGCCAGCAGGGGACTACGGAGCCGCAGCACAGATACGCAGTATTTT. Amino acid sequence: CASRGLRSRSTDTQYF. The variable domain in full, with the rest retrieved from reference TRBV11-2 and TRBJ2-3, is EAGVAQSPRYKIIEKRQSVAFWCNPISGHATLYWYQQILGQGPKLLIQFQNNGVVDDSQLPKDRFSAERLKGVDSTLKIQPAKLEDSAVYLCASRGLRSRSTDTQYFGPGTRLTVL.

V gene TRBV24-1 combines with J gene TRBJ2-2; D unclear. Trimming pared 6 bases from V and 4 bases from J, leaving 17 bases between. This CDR3 is built from 16 residues. CDR1 KGHDR and CDR2 SFDVKD come from the germline V gene. CDR3 DNA: TGTGCCACCAGTCCTTCGCCTAGGCACGGCACCGGGGAGCTGTTTTTT. Translated: CATSPSPRHGTGELFF.

This clone was detected only a few times. The chain recombines TRBV9 with TRBJ2-1; D possibly corresponds to TRBD2 (7 bases). Germline V lookup: CDR1 SGDLS, CDR2 YYNGEE. V lost 6 bases and J lost 0, with 13 bases in between. There are 15 residues in the CDR3. The CDR3 loop is CASTRRGGSYNEQFF. The CDR3, as DNA: TGTGCCAGCACCCGAAGGGGGGGCTCCTACAATGAGCAGTTCTTC.

This clone was seen only a few times. The V and J genes are TRBV14 and TRBJ2-5; no definite D call. This CDR3 has 16 residues. The germline V gene encodes CDR1 SGHDN and CDR2 FVKESK. V lost 1 base, J lost 0 bases, and 12 bases lay in between. CDR3: CASSQGFRHNQETQYF. CDR3 nucleotides: TGTGCCAGCAGCCAAGGTTTTAGACACAACCAAGAGACCCAGTACTTC. Full variable domain (remainder filled in from reference TRBV14 and TRBJ2-5): EAGVTQFPSHSVIEKGQTVTLRCDPISGHDNLYWYRRVMGKEIKFLLHFVKESKQDESGMPNNRFLAERTGGTYSTLKVQPAELEDSGVYFCASSQGFRHNQETQYFGPGTRLLVL.

This clone was counted many times. This chain connects TRBV5-1 to TRBJ1-1, with a weak D call TRBD1 (5 bases). This CDR3 contains 15 residues. CDR1 and CDR2 (germline): SGHRS, YFSETQ. V gave up 2 bases and J gave up 6 bases, with 17 bases separating them. CDR3 coding DNA: TGCGCCAGCAGCTTCACGGGACGGCGCGGGGCTGAAGCTTTCTTT. Protein product: CASSFTGRRGAEAFF.

This clone came up many times. The chain employs TRBV19 and TRBJ1-1; D gene uncertain. V lost 0 bases and J lost 1, with 3 bases in between. Germline CDR1 LNHDA, CDR2 SQIVND (reference sequence). This CDR3 has 13 residues. In DNA, the CDR3 is TGTGCCAGTAGTATAGATCAGAACACTGAAGCTTTCTTT. The encoded protein is CASSIDQNTEAFF.

This clone was seen repeatedly, ten times or more. The chain is built from TRBV16 and TRBJ2-7; TRBD2 is a possible D gene (5 bases). Germline V gives CDR1 KGHSY, CDR2 FQNENV. Trimming took off 2 bases at V and 2 bases at J, with 10 bases between the two ends. The CDR3 is 14 residues long. CDR3 amino acids: CASSQGERTYEQYF. Written as DNA, the CDR3 is TGTGCCAGCAGCCAAGGCGAGCGGACCTACGAGCAGTACTTC.

This clone was seen many times. The chain couples TRBV5-1 to TRBJ1-2; 9 bases are shared with TRBD1. The CDR3 extends over 14 amino acids. V was clipped by 5 bases and J by 10 bases; unmatched bases: 12. CDR1 SGHRS and CDR2 YFSETQ come from the germline V gene. CDR3 residues: CASSAIPGQGVYTF. The CDR3 DNA sequence: TGCGCCAGCAGTGCTATCCCGGGACAGGGAGTCTACACCTTC.

This clone was counted many times. This chain links TRBV5-6 with TRBJ2-2, with D maybe TRBD1 (5 bases). Germline CDR1 SGHDT, CDR2 YYEEEE. The length of the CDR3 is 15 residues. V lost 4 bases and J lost 1, with 11 bases in between. CDR3 DNA sequence: TGTGCCAGCAGCATGGACACTAAGAACACCGGGGAGCTGTTTTTT. Its protein is CASSMDTKNTGELFF.

This clone occurred many times. The V and J genes are TRBV9 and TRBJ1-1; 7 nucleotides align to TRBD1. Germline V gives CDR1 SGDLS, CDR2 YYNGEE. The CDR3 is 13 residues long. With V trimmed by 2 bases and J by 4 bases, 2 bases remained unmatched. The CDR3 reads CASSVSGGTEAFF. The CDR3, as DNA: TGTGCCAGCAGCGTCTCAGGGGGCACTGAAGCTTTCTTT.

This clone was seen ten or more times. V and J are TRBV18 and TRBJ1-1, with TRBD1 as a possible D gene (5 bases). Germline lookup yields CDR1 KGHSH and CDR2 LQKENI. The CDR3 covers 13 residues. Deletions cut 2 bases from V and 7 bases from J, with 11 bases between. This CDR3 reads CASSPVWGVEAFF. The CDR3 DNA follows: TGTGCCAGCTCACCAGTCTGGGGCGTTGAAGCTTTCTTT.

Ten or more counts support this clone. This chain joins TRBV5-4 and TRBJ2-2; 8 bases fit TRBD1. Germline V gene lookup returns CDR1 SGHNT and CDR2 YYREEE (reference sequence). CDR3 size: 15 residues. V lost 4 bases to trimming and J lost 4 bases; unmatched junction nucleotides: 6. CDR3 in amino acids: CASSSQTGVTGELFF. CDR3 nucleotides: TGTGCCAGCAGCAGCCAGACAGGGGTCACCGGGGAGCTGTTTTTT.

This chain links TRBV9 with TRBJ1-2; D may be TRBD1 (6 bases). This CDR3 comprises 14 residues. Trimming took off 0 bases at V and 3 bases at J, with 9 bases between the two ends. Germline V lookup: CDR1 SGDLS, CDR2 YYNGEE. CDR3 sequence (DNA): TGTGCCAGCAGCGTAGCACAGGGCCACTATGGCTACACCTTC. It yields the protein CASSVAQGHYGYTF.

This clone was seen at least ten times. V usage is TRBV6-2 or TRBV6-3 and J usage is TRBJ1-6, with 9 bases identical to TRBD1. The length of the CDR3 is 16 residues. Germline V gene sequence: CDR1 MNHEY, CDR2 SVGEGT. With 5 bases clipped from V and 10 bases from J, the junction kept 12 bases outside the gene matches. CDR3 nucleotides: TGTGCCAGCAGTCGTACCTCCGGGACAGGGATGTCACCCCTCCACTTT. Its protein is CASSRTSGTGMSPLHF.

At least ten counts were recorded for this clone. The chain links TRBV6-4 to TRBJ2-2, with D uncertain. CDR3 length: 14 amino acids. CDR1 MRHNA and CDR2 SNTAGT come from the germline V gene. V lost 2 bases and J lost 3, with 7 bases in between. The DNA for the CDR3 is TGTGCCAGCAGTGACCACAGTGACACCGGGGAGCTGTTTTTT. This translates into CASSDHSDTGELFF.